The 27 T cell receptor beta chains reported below all come from one sample, sequenced in a study of cytomegalovirus exposure and HLA in healthy donors. The assay was immunoSEQ multiplex PCR, and TCRdb's table has in-frame clones only and misses some. The sample gives a few hundred thousand clones, roughly 85% of which show up once; roughly 1% is in the top ten. Material: PBMCs. The receptors here all came from a woman aged 18 to 35 in good health and CMV-seronegative.

This clone was seen more than once but under ten times. The chain has TRBV18 and TRBJ1-6, with D unclear. Germline values: CDR1 KGHSH, CDR2 LQKENI. The CDR3 covers 13 residues. Trimming removed 6 bases at V and 7 bases at J, with 10 bases between. The chain's CDR3 is CASSLEGNSPLHF. For the CDR3, the DNA is TGTGCCAGCTCGCTAGAAGGCAATTCACCCCTCCACTTT.

This chain links TRBV29-1 with TRBJ2-3; D call uncertain. V shed 5 bases and J shed 0 bases, with 6 bases lying between them. This CDR3 has 12 amino acids. CDR1 SQVTM and CDR2 ANQGSEA come from the germline V gene. The CDR3 here is CSVYVSTDTQYF. The CDR3 DNA reads TGCAGCGTTTATGTTAGCACAGATACGCAGTATTTT.

The rearrangement links TRBV11-2 to TRBJ1-2, with TRBD1 matching over 9 bases. The V segment lost 3 bases and the J segment 2 bases; nucleotides outside the gene matches: 13. Germline V gives CDR1 SGHAT, CDR2 FQNNGV. The CDR3 runs 18 residues. For the CDR3, the DNA is TGTGCCAGCAGCTTTTTAACCCGGGACAGGGAGCCGAACTATGGCTACACCTTC. Residues: CASSFLTRDREPNYGYTF.

The rearrangement links TRBV28 to TRBJ2-5; 9 nucleotides match TRBD2. The V gene's germline CDR1 is MDHEN and CDR2 SYDVKM. J gave up 2 bases and V 6 bases, and 4 bases lay outside the gene matches. The CDR3 length is 14 residues. The CDR3 loop reads CASRITSGQETQYF. DNA of the CDR3: TGTGCCAGCAGGATCACTAGCGGGCAAGAGACCCAGTACTTC.

The chain carries TRBV10-1 and TRBJ2-1; a weak D match, TRBD1 (6 bases). CDR3 size: 16 residues. With 4 bases removed from V and 4 bases from J, the gap between germline ends came to 17 bases. In germline, CDR1 is WNHNN, CDR2 SYGVQD (reference sequence). The CDR3 region has the DNA TGCGCCAGCAGTGTATCGATCGGACAGACATACAATGAGCAGTTCTTC. It yields the protein CASSVSIGQTYNEQFF.

The CDR3 loop is CASSMGSPYEQYF. The DNA for the CDR3 is TGTGCCAGTAGTATGGGCAGCCCCTACGAGCAGTACTTC. This chain connects TRBV19 to TRBJ2-7; no reliable D call. Germline V CDR1 and CDR2: LNHDA, SQIVND (reference sequence). The germline V and J ends were trimmed by 3 bases and 2 bases, with 8 bases remaining between them. This CDR3 has 13 amino acids. The full variable domain, rest sourced from reference TRBV19 and TRBJ2-7, is DGGITQSPKYLFRKEGQNVTLSCEQNLNHDAMYWYRQDPGQGLRLIYYSQIVNDFQKGDIAEGYSVSREKKESFPLTVTSAQKNPTAFYLCASSMGSPYEQYFGPGTRLTVT.

The chain is built from TRBV6-1 and TRBJ2-3, with D possibly matching TRBD2 (5 bases). Germline lookup yields CDR1 MNHNS and CDR2 SASEGT. V shed 11 bases and J shed 6 bases, with 12 bases lying between them. This CDR3 is built from 11 residues. CDR3 loop: CAQGSMDTQYF. The CDR3 DNA follows: TGTGCCCAAGGGAGCATGGATACGCAGTATTTT.

This clone was seen once. One end of the junction fails to match germline, which may point to a read error. This chain uses TRBV5-4 with TRBJ2-2; 9 positions agree with TRBD1. CDR3 length: 15 amino acids. Germline V gene sequence: CDR1 SGHNT, CDR2 YYREEE (reference sequence). As DNA, the CDR3 is TGTGCCAGCAGTTTGGGACAGGGTACCACCGGGGAGCTGTTTTTT. Translated, it gives CASSLGQGTTGELFF.

The V call is TRBV27, the J call TRBJ1-5, with D tentatively TRBD1 (6 bases). Germline-derived CDR1 and CDR2 are MNHEY and SMNVEV (reference sequence). The CDR3 has 14 residues. V was trimmed by 7 bases and J by 1 base, leaving 11 bases between them. The CDR3 region is CASKGGISNQPQHF. The CDR3 DNA is TGTGCCAGCAAGGGGGGGATCAGCAATCAGCCCCAGCATTTT.

The J gene is TRBJ2-7, the V gene TRBV27; tentatively, D is TRBD1 (5 bases). This CDR3 spans 15 amino acids. Trimming took 7 bases from V and 5 from J, leaving 21 bases between them. Germline V gene sequence: CDR1 MNHEY, CDR2 SMNVEV (reference sequence). DNA of the CDR3: TGTGCCAGCACCCTTTTGGGGCAGGGCAGAAACGAGCAGTACTTC. Amino acid sequence: CASTLLGQGRNEQYF.

This chain uses TRBV7-2 with TRBJ2-2; D perhaps matches TRBD2 (5 bases). V was cut by 2 bases and J by 0 bases, with 7 bases left in between. The CDR3 is 15 residues long. Germline assignment: CDR1 SGHTA and CDR2 FQGNSA. In DNA form, the CDR3 reads TGTGCCAGCAGCTTACACGGGGCGAACACCGGGGAGCTGTTTTTT. This translates into CASSLHGANTGELFF.

V and J are TRBV9 and TRBJ2-7; 10 positions agree with TRBD1. The CDR3 covers 15 residues. Germline lookup yields CDR1 SGDLS and CDR2 YYNGEE. V gave up 4 bases and J gave up 0 bases; unmatched junction bases: 4. CDR3 DNA sequence: TGTGCCAGCAGCTTAGGACAGGGGGGCTCCTACGAGCAGTACTTC. Translating gives CASSLGQGGSYEQYF.

This rearrangement joins TRBV27 to TRBJ1-2, with D possibly matching TRBD1 (5 bases). Germline-derived CDR1 and CDR2 are MNHEY and SMNVEV (reference sequence). There are 13 residues in the CDR3. Between the trimmed V and J ends, which lost 6 bases and 7 bases, there was a span of 15 bases. The CDR3, as DNA: TGTGCCAGCAGGACGACAGCCACGGGTGGCTACACCTTC. Translation gives CASRTTATGGYTF.

V and J are TRBV6-5 and TRBJ1-5; D gene ambiguous. Germline CDR1 reads MNHEY; CDR2 reads SVGAGI. This CDR3 has 15 residues. The V end was cut by 3 bases, the J end by 2 bases, with 11 bases between. For the CDR3, the DNA is TGTGCCAGCAGTTATAGCGGGTACGGCAATCAGCCCCAGCATTTT. Its protein is CASSYSGYGNQPQHF.

The V gene is TRBV6-1, the J gene TRBJ2-4; TRBD1 is a possible D gene (6 bases). The length of the CDR3 is 19 residues. V lost 2 bases to trimming and J lost 2 bases, with 22 bases between them. Germline V gene data show CDR1 as MNHNS and CDR2 as SASEGT. The CDR3 region has the DNA TGTGCCAGCAGTGAACAGTCGACGTCTCCAGGGGTGACCAAAAACATTCAGTACTTC. This translates into CASSEQSTSPGVTKNIQYF.

The chain employs TRBV2 and TRBJ2-2; 7 bases align to TRBD1. Losses at the gene ends were 4 bases for V and 5 bases for J; bases not matched to a gene: 1. The CDR3 is 13 residues long. CDR1 and CDR2 (germline): SNHLY, FYNNEI. DNA of the CDR3: TGTGCCAGCAGTGCGGACAGGACCGGGGAGCTGTTTTTT. Protein sequence: CASSADRTGELFF.

This sequence joins TRBV5-1 and TRBJ2-2; the D gene is possibly TRBD2 (5 bases). This CDR3 comprises 17 residues. V dropped 4 bases and J dropped 6 bases, with 22 bases sitting between them. CDR1 is SGHRS and CDR2 is YFSETQ in the germline V gene. CDR3 protein: CASSPYDGGAGAGELFF. The CDR3 DNA follows: TGCGCCAGCAGCCCGTATGATGGAGGCGCGGGCGCCGGGGAGCTGTTTTTT.

The chain links TRBV4-1 to TRBJ2-5, with TRBD2 identical over 8 bases. This CDR3 is 14 amino acids long. Germline V CDR1 and CDR2: MGHRA, YSYEKL. The V segment lost 1 base and the J segment 4 bases; nucleotides outside the gene matches: 2. The CDR3 DNA sequence: TGCGCCAGCAGCCAAGGGACTAGCCTAGAGACCCAGTACTTC. Protein sequence: CASSQGTSLETQYF.

The chain is built from TRBV7-6 and TRBJ1-2; possibly TRBD1 for D (5 bases). Germline assignment: CDR1 SGHVS and CDR2 FNYEAQ. Deletions cut 5 bases from V and 4 bases from J, with 17 bases between. This CDR3 has 15 residues. CDR3 sequence: CASSPGGWQSYGYTF. In DNA, the CDR3 is TGTGCCAGCAGCCCGGGGGGGTGGCAGAGCTATGGCTACACCTTC. The whole variable domain, filled in from reference TRBV7-6 and TRBJ1-2, reads GAGVSQSPRYKVTKRGQDVALRCDPISGHVSLYWYRQALGQGPEFLTYFNYEAQQDKSGLPNDRFSAERPEGSISTLTIQRTEQRDSAMYRCASSPGGWQSYGYTFGSGTRLTVV.

The chain recombines TRBV9 with TRBJ1-4, with 9 bases lining up with TRBD1. The CDR3 spans 17 residues. V lost 0 bases to trimming and J lost 0 bases; unmatched junction nucleotides: 3. CDR1 is SGDLS and CDR2 is YYNGEE in the germline V gene. CDR3 in amino acids: CASSVDWTGATNEKLFF. In DNA, the CDR3 is TGTGCCAGCAGCGTAGACTGGACAGGGGCAACTAATGAAAAACTGTTTTTT.

The CDR3 loop reads CASSMALSYEQYF. CDR3 nucleotides: TGTGCCAGTAGTATGGCCCTTTCCTACGAGCAGTACTTC. The chain uses TRBV19 and TRBJ2-7; unclear D gene. The CDR3 has 13 residues. V was clipped by 3 bases and J by 1 base, with 7 bases between them. CDR1 and CDR2 from the germline V gene are LNHDA and SQIVND (reference sequence).

CDR3 nucleotide sequence: TGTGCCATCAGTGGGGTTAGCGGGAGAGGAACCTACAATGAGCAGTTCTTC. It yields the protein CAISGVSGRGTYNEQFF. This chain joins TRBV10-3 and TRBJ2-1; TRBD2 aligns across 9 bases. The CDR3 sequence is 17 residues long. Trimming took 4 bases from V and 2 from J; bases not matched to a gene: 9. Germline CDR1 reads ENHRY; CDR2 reads SYGVKD.

CDR3 nucleotide sequence: TGTGCTAGTGGTCCCCTCCAGGGGTGGACCTACGAGCAGTACTTC. It encodes CASGPLQGWTYEQYF. This chain joins TRBV12-5 and TRBJ2-7; maybe TRBD1 (6 bases). From germline, CDR1 is LGHNT and CDR2 FRNRAP. Trimming stripped 5 bases from V and 2 bases from J, with 16 bases between. The CDR3 has 15 amino acids.

The genes are TRBV19 and TRBJ2-5, with D maybe TRBD2 (6 bases). The germline V gene has CDR1 LNHDA and CDR2 SQIVND (reference sequence). CDR3 size: 14 residues. The germline V and J ends were trimmed by 3 bases and 5 bases, with 13 bases remaining between them. The CDR3 sequence is CASSMVGDWETQYF. CDR3 DNA sequence: TGTGCCAGTAGTATGGTAGGGGACTGGGAGACCCAGTACTTC.

The chain links TRBV7-9 to TRBJ2-3, with 9 bases identical to TRBD2. CDR1 is SEHNR and CDR2 is FQNEAQ in the germline V gene (reference sequence). The CDR3 totals 15 residues. The ends lost 7 bases at V and 1 base at J; junction bases unmatched: 6. This chain's CDR3 is CASNRIAGGTDTQYF. CDR3 DNA sequence: TGTGCCAGCAACCGGATAGCGGGGGGCACAGATACGCAGTATTTT.

The chain carries TRBV27 and TRBJ2-2; 9 bases fit TRBD2. The CDR3 totals 15 residues. V lost 5 bases to trimming and J lost 4 bases; unmatched junction nucleotides: 5. The V gene's germline CDR1 is MNHEY and CDR2 SMNVEV (reference sequence). CDR3 sequence: CASSRRGGLTGELFF. The CDR3 DNA is TGTGCCAGCAGTCGGCGGGGGGGGCTCACCGGGGAGCTGTTTTTT.

The V gene is TRBV13, the J gene TRBJ2-6, with TRBD1 identical over 12 bases. Germline V gives CDR1 PRHDT, CDR2 FYEKMQ (reference sequence). Trimming took 5 bases from V and 4 from J; bases not matched to a gene: 9. This CDR3 region has 18 residues. CDR3 DNA: TGTGCCAGCAGCGGTTCCGGGACAGGGGGCGCCGGGGCCAACGTCCTGACTTTC. This codes for CASSGSGTGGAGANVLTF.